Listed here are 20 T cell receptor beta chains from one sample, sequenced in a study of blood T cell repertoires in COVID-19. Some clones are missing from TCRdb's copy, which holds only in-frame ones; the method was immunoSEQ multiplex PCR. The data hold around 250,000 clones, with 82% observed a single time. The sequenced sample consisted of PBMCs or T cells enriched from blood (not recorded which). The origin of the receptors is a middle-aged man who had been exposed to COVID-19.

The CDR3 spells CASSSAAGKIEDYEQYF. The DNA of the CDR3 is TGTGCCAGCAGCTCAGCGGCGGGAAAAATAGAAGACTACGAGCAGTACTTC. This sequence joins TRBV7-2 and TRBJ2-7, with D maybe TRBD2 (6 bases). Germline CDR1 SGHTA, CDR2 FQGNSA. This CDR3 has 17 amino acids. Trimming took off 4 bases at V and 3 bases at J, with 22 bases between the two ends.

The chain is built from TRBV11-2 and TRBJ2-7; the match to TRBD1 covers 9 bases. V was clipped by 5 bases and J by 0 bases; unmatched bases: 8. From germline, CDR1 is SGHAT and CDR2 FQNNGV. CDR3 length equals 16 residues. CDR3 protein: CASSKTDRGSSYEQYF. As DNA, the CDR3 is TGTGCCAGCAGCAAAACCGACAGGGGGAGCTCCTACGAGCAGTACTTC. Together with reference TRBV11-2 and TRBJ2-7, the CDR3 gives the full variable domain: EAGVAQSPRYKIIEKRQSVAFWCNPISGHATLYWYQQILGQGPKLLIQFQNNGVVDDSQLPKDRFSAERLKGVDSTLKIQPAKLEDSAVYLCASSKTDRGSSYEQYFGPGTRLTVT.

This clone was detected a few times. The genes are TRBV30 and TRBJ2-1; 8 bases map to TRBD1. V gave up 6 bases and J gave up 4 bases; unmatched junction bases: 5. The CDR3 covers 13 residues. CDR1 and CDR2 from the germline V gene are GTSNPN and SVGIG (reference sequence). The CDR3 loop reads CACDRGSYNEQFF. The CDR3 DNA follows: TGTGCCTGCGACAGGGGATCGTACAATGAGCAGTTCTTC.

The chain has TRBV3-1 (or the pseudogene TRBV3-2) and TRBJ2-7, with D possibly TRBD2 on 6 matching bases. The CDR3 sequence is 15 residues long. Looked up from germline, CDR1 is LGHDT and CDR2 is YNNKEL (reference sequence). Trimming removed 3 bases from V and 3 bases from J, with 15 bases in between. The CDR3 reads CASSHRVSGRYEQYF. The CDR3 nucleotides are TGTGCCAGCAGCCACCGAGTTAGCGGTCGCTACGAGCAGTACTTC.

The chain joins TRBV3-1 (or the pseudogene TRBV3-2) to TRBJ1-3; the D gene is possibly TRBD1 (6 bases). The CDR3 sequence is 19 residues long. Germline CDR1 LGHDT, CDR2 YNNKEL (reference sequence). V dropped 2 bases and J dropped 0 bases, with 20 bases sitting between them. The CDR3 coding sequence is TGTGCCAGCAGCCAAATGGGGCTTGGGGGCACAATCTCTGGAAACACCATATATTTT. Residues: CASSQMGLGGTISGNTIYF.

This chain uses TRBV11-3 with TRBJ2-1, with D possibly being TRBD2 (6 bases). CDR1 is SGHNT and CDR2 is YENEEA in the germline V gene. CDR3 size: 17 residues. V was pared by 2 bases and J by 2 bases, with 16 bases between. In DNA form, the CDR3 reads TGTGCCAGCAGCTTAAGGGGTAGCGGTCGAACCTACAATGAGCAGTTCTTC. It specifies CASSLRGSGRTYNEQFF.

The genes are TRBV19 and TRBJ2-7, with a weak D call TRBD2 (5 bases). The CDR3 totals 16 residues. Trimming left V 9 bases short and J 2 bases short, with 23 bases between. CDR1 and CDR2 (germline): LNHDA, SQIVND (reference sequence). CDR3 nucleotide sequence: TGTGCCAGAGGACTGGGAACCGAAGAATTAACCTACGAGCAGTACTTC. It yields the protein CARGLGTEELTYEQYF.

The chain carries TRBV7-8 and TRBJ1-5, with a possible D match to TRBD1 (5 bases). Germline V lookup: CDR1 SGHVS, CDR2 FQNEAQ. CDR3 length: 17 residues. The V and J ends lost 0 bases and 9 bases respectively, with 21 bases between them. The CDR3 is CASSLAIDRQTPGPQHF. For the CDR3, the DNA is TGTGCCAGCAGCTTAGCAATAGACCGACAGACCCCAGGGCCCCAGCATTTT.

V gene TRBV7-9 combines with J gene TRBJ2-3; tentatively, D is TRBD2 (6 bases). The ends were cut back, 2 bases at V and 1 base at J, with 10 bases in the middle. The CDR3 has 15 amino acids. Per germline, CDR1 SEHNR and CDR2 FQNEAQ (reference sequence). In DNA form, the CDR3 reads TGTGCCAGCAGCTTAAGGAGGGGACGCACAGATACGCAGTATTTT. Protein product: CASSLRRGRTDTQYF.

This chain uses TRBV5-1 with TRBJ1-3, with D maybe TRBD1 (5 bases). Trimming cost V 4 bases and J 0 bases, with 14 bases left between them. CDR1 is SGHRS and CDR2 is YFSETQ in the germline V gene. The CDR3 spans 16 residues. Here the CDR3 DNA reads TGCGCCAGCAGCCTGCAGATAGGGGACTCTGGAAACACCATATATTTT. The encoded protein is CASSLQIGDSGNTIYF.

The chain joins TRBV9 to TRBJ2-1; tentatively, D is TRBD2 (6 bases). Germline CDR1 SGDLS, CDR2 YYNGEE. This CDR3 has 13 residues. V shed 3 bases and J shed 4 bases, with 8 bases lying between them. The CDR3 loop is CASSAGGYNEQFF. In nucleotides, the CDR3 is TGTGCCAGCAGCGCCGGGGGATACAATGAGCAGTTCTTC.

This clone has more than one count but fewer than ten. The rearrangement joins TRBV9 to TRBJ1-1; possible D gene TRBD1, 6 bases. The V end lost 3 bases, the J end lost 0 bases, and 9 bases lay between the germline ends. CDR1 is SGDLS and CDR2 is YYNGEE in the germline V gene. The CDR3 is 14 residues long. CDR3 protein: CASSEGVMNTEAFF. The CDR3 bases are TGTGCCAGCAGCGAGGGGGTAATGAACACTGAAGCTTTCTTT.

This clone was counted once. J is TRBJ2-4 and V is TRBV12-5; 8 bases match TRBD2. V was pared by 8 bases and J by 1 base, with 1 base of the junction left unmatched. From germline, CDR1 is LGHNT and CDR2 FRNRAP. CDR3 length: 13 residues. In DNA form, the CDR3 reads TGTGCTAGTCGGGGGGGCGCCAAAAACATTCAGTACTTC. It encodes CASRGGAKNIQYF.

Here the CDR3 reads CASGGADGQKETQYF. The CDR3 DNA reads TGTGCCTCCGGGGGGGCGGATGGACAGAAAGAGACCCAGTACTTC. The rearrangement joins TRBV5-4 to TRBJ2-5, with TRBD2 identical over 8 bases. Trimming cost V 10 bases and J 3 bases; bases outside gene matches: 14. This CDR3 contains 15 residues. CDR1 is SGHNT, CDR2 YYREEE, per germline (reference sequence).

CDR3 nucleotide sequence: TGTGCCAGCAGCTTGGCCGTGACTAAGGGGGCCAACGTCCTGACTTTC. Its translation: CASSLAVTKGANVLTF. This rearrangement joins TRBV5-6 to TRBJ2-6; tentative D call: TRBD2 (5 bases). Germline loops: CDR1 SGHDT, CDR2 YYEEEE. V lost 0 bases and J 4 bases, leaving 11 bases between the germline ends. CDR3 length: 16 residues.

The chain joins TRBV28 to TRBJ1-2; D unresolved. The CDR3 length is 15 residues. Trimming left V 5 bases short and J 0 bases short, with 13 bases between. Germline V gives CDR1 MDHEN, CDR2 SYDVKM. The CDR3 nucleotides read TGTGCCAGCAGTACCATAGAGGGTTCTAACTATGGCTACACCTTC. Its translation is CASSTIEGSNYGYTF.

This chain connects TRBV4-1 to TRBJ1-1; 7 nucleotides align to TRBD1. Per germline, CDR1 MGHRA and CDR2 YSYEKL. This CDR3 region has 13 residues. V was clipped by 1 base and J by 8 bases; unmatched bases: 4. CDR3 residues: CASSQVRTGEAFF. CDR3 nucleotides: TGCGCCAGCAGCCAAGTCCGGACAGGAGAAGCTTTCTTT.

CDR3 nucleotides: TGTGCCAGCAGCGTAGGGTACACAAACATTCAGTACTTC. The encoded protein is CASSVGYTNIQYF. J is TRBJ2-4 and V is TRBV9; D gene unclear. Trimming shortened V by 0 bases and J by 6 bases, and 7 bases separated the two germline ends. The germline gives CDR1 SGDLS, CDR2 YYNGEE. The CDR3 sequence is 13 residues long. The complete variable domain, with remaining parts taken from reference TRBV9 and TRBJ2-4, reads DSGVTQTPKHLITATGQRVTLRCSPRSGDLSVYWYQQSLDQGLQFLIQYYNGEERAKGNILERFSAQQFPDLHSELNLSSLELGDSALYFCASSVGYTNIQYFGAGTRLSVL.

The V gene is TRBV5-1, the J gene TRBJ2-3; TRBD2 matches 7 bases. Trimming removed 4 bases from V and 4 bases from J; junction bases left unmatched: 21. CDR1 and CDR2 from the germline V gene are SGHRS and YFSETQ. This CDR3 has 19 amino acids. CDR3 DNA sequence: TGCGCCAGCAGCCCGTATTATGGGCTACCGGGAGGCGGGTCAGATACGCAGTATTTT. Encoded protein: CASSPYYGLPGGGSDTQYF.

This clone was seen only once. The genes are TRBV7-9 and TRBJ2-6; D is ambiguous. The CDR3 consists of 14 residues. Trimming took off 4 bases at V and 6 bases at J, with 10 bases between the two ends. Per germline, CDR1 SEHNR and CDR2 FQNEAQ (reference sequence). The CDR3 sequence: CASSYSTSANVLTF. For the CDR3, the DNA is TGTGCCAGCAGCTATTCTACCTCGGCCAACGTCCTGACTTTC.